This T cell receptor (beta chain) was profiled in a study of cytomegalovirus exposure and HLA in healthy donors. Across the whole study: Genotyping of 400 or so donors showed that 80% to 85% belonged to the Caucasian-associated ancestry cluster.

Germline V gives CDR1 MNHEY, CDR2 SMNVEV (reference sequence). This CDR3 has 15 amino acids. As for this clone: Its target is not known.

The PCR was carried out with 60 Vbeta primers and 13 Jbeta primers. Clones were read by immunoSEQ multiplex PCR, and TCRdb kept only the in-frame ones, dropping some. This table holds 65,000 to 95,000 clones, about 77% found once. Findings of the study overall: TCR beta sequences reportedly predicted the HLA-A and HLA-B alleles of most subjects accurately. Serostatus for CMV was the only available immune exposure information.

This receptor was identified in a man aged 45 to 65 in good health and CMV-seronegative. V and J are TRBV27 and TRBJ2-5, with 7 bases that match TRBD1. The DNA end lines up better with TRBJ2-7; the J call may be wrong. The sample comprised PBMCs. The CDR3 region is CASSLGVGDSYEQYF. Written as DNA, the CDR3 is TGTGCCAGCAGTTTAGGTGTAGGGGACAGCTACGAGCAGTACTTC.